This TCR beta chain derives from a study of CD8 T cells in ankylosing spondylitis. Study-level results: Within ankylosing spondylitis blood, a TCR beta motif made up of under 10 highly homologous variants appeared to be characteristic. As reported, disease-linked clones showed significant enrichment in matched ankylosing spondylitis synovial fluid.

TCRdb re-called the 5' RACE reads with MiXCR, one entry per CDR3 protein. In the table there are over 60,000 distinct CDR3 sequences, approximately 5.3% of which are singletons. This clonotype has at least ten counts. Antigen: not known. This TCR was sampled from a male donor with ankylosing spondylitis or in good health (not recorded which). Sequenced: blood, either unsorted or a sorted T cell fraction (not recorded which).

The CDR3 region is CASSLTGTRWADYEQYF. For the CDR3, the DNA is TGTGCCAGCAGTTTAACCGGGACACGATGGGCAGACTACGAGCAGTACTTC. The chain carries TRBV12-3 or TRBV12-4 and TRBJ2-7, with D maybe TRBD1 (6 bases). The CDR3 sequence is 17 residues long. The V end lost 2 bases, the J end lost 3 bases, and 20 bases lay between the germline ends.